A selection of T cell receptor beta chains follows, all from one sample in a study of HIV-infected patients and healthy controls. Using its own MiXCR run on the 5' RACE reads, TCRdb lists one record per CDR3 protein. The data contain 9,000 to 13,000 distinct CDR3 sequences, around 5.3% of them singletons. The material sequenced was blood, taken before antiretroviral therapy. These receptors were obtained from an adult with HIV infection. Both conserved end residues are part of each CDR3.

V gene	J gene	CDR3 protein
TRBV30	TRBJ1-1	CAWSPPVVGSTEAFF
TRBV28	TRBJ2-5	CASSYPGLWAETQYF
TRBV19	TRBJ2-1	CASSIDDWSSYNEQFF
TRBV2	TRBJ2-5	CARQSGGGQETQYF
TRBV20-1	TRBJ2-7	CSASDRATYEQYF
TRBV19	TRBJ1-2	CASSIGRYYGYTF
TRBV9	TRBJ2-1	CASRSIAGGLNEQFF
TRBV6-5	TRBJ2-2	CASRDRGRSGELFF
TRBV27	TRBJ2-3	CASSPLAMPNTDTQYF
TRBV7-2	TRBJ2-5	CASSLQAGGAWAQYF
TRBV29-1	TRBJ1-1	CSVGARLNTEAFF
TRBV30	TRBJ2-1	CAWSPPVVGGNEQFF
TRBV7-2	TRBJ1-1	CASSAQTNTEAFF
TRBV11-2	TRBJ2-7	CASTLEGWYEQYF
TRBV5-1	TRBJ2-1	CASSLAGSSYNEQFF
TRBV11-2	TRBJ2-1	CASSPLVHDEQFF
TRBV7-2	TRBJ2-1	CASQYYGQGGDEQFF
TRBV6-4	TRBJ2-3	CASSESSSDTQYF
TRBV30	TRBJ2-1	CAWNRGGYNEQFF
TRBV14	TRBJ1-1	CASSQDWGVEAFF
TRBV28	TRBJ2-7	CASSVLWEQYF
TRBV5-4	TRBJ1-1	CASSLDQRMNTEAFF
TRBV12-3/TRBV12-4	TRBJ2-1	CASSPSLTGGEFF
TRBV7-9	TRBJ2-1	CASSLNAWEQFF
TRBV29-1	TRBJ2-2	CSVVLRGANTGELFF
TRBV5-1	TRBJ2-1	CASSFNSLGSYNEQFF
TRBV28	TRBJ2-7	CASSSLYPDLYEQYF
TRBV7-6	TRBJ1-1	CASSFQGNTEAFF
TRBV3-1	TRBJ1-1	CASSQGLGQDTEAFF
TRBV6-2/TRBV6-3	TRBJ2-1	CASSYVPPSGSTYNEQFF
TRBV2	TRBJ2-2	CASSALGKGTGELFF
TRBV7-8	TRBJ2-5	CASSLLFAGQETQYF
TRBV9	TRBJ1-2	CASSVWTGTNYGYTF
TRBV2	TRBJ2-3	CASRRQGSADTQYF
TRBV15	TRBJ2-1	CATSRGGGAGYNEQFF
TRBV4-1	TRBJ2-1	CASSQDAGLEDDNEQFF
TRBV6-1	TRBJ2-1	CASTYTPTSYNEQFF
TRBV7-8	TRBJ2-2	CASSFPLAPAGGRVAGELFF
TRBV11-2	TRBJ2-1	CASSLGGLAGGGQFF
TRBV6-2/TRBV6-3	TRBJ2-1	CASSFTRASYNEQFF
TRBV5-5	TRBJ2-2	CASSFPGRTGELFF
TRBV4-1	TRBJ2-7	CASSQDLSEQYF
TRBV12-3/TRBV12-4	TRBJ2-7	CASSAAGNSYEQYF
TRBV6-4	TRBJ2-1	CASSEGTSGGTLNEQFF
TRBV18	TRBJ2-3	CASSPRDGFADTQYF
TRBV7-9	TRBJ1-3	CASSATGGRSDTIYF